The 19 T cell receptor beta chains listed next were all sequenced from one sample in a study of blood T cell repertoires in COVID-19. This table comes from immunoSEQ multiplex PCR, and its TCRdb copy is limited to in-frame clones, with some not included. The profile shows hundreds of thousands of clones, about nine tenths of them singletons. The sequencing sample was made of PBMCs or T cells enriched from blood (not recorded which). These receptors all come from a man aged 60 to 69 who had recovered from COVID-19.

The chain recombines TRBV19 with TRBJ1-1; D is unresolved. From germline, CDR1 is LNHDA and CDR2 SQIVND (reference sequence). V lost 3 bases and J 7 bases, leaving 12 bases between the germline ends. The CDR3 runs 13 residues. CDR3 nucleotide sequence: TGTGCCAGTAGTATTCGCCTGAGGGTTGAAGCTTTCTTT. Its protein is CASSIRLRVEAFF.

The genes are TRBV5-1 and TRBJ2-5; 9 bases are a match to TRBD2. Per the germline V gene, CDR1 is SGHRS and CDR2 is YFSETQ. This CDR3 has 17 amino acids. The V gene end was trimmed by 4 bases and the J gene end by 1 base; junction bases not matched to a gene: 11. CDR3: CASSPGSGRVVQETQYF. CDR3 DNA sequence: TGCGCCAGCAGCCCAGGTAGCGGGAGAGTGGTCCAAGAGACCCAGTACTTC.

The V and J genes are TRBV7-9 and TRBJ1-2; 8 bases match TRBD1. CDR1 is SEHNR, CDR2 FQNEAQ, per germline (reference sequence). CDR3 length: 14 amino acids. Trimming at V came to 5 bases and at J to 7 bases, leaving 9 bases not matched to a gene. The CDR3, as DNA: TGTGCCAGCAGCCCCGGACAGGGTAGCCTTGGCTACACCTTC. This translates into CASSPGQGSLGYTF.

The chain uses TRBV7-8 and TRBJ1-5; 8 nucleotides align to TRBD1. CDR1 and CDR2 from the germline V gene are SGHVS and FQNEAQ. The J segment lost 3 bases and the V segment lost 5 bases, leaving 12 bases of the junction unmatched. The CDR3 spans 17 residues. The CDR3 sequence is CASSPRDRFIVNQPQHF. DNA of the CDR3: TGTGCCAGCAGCCCCCGGGACAGGTTTATTGTCAATCAGCCCCAGCATTTT.

The chain joins TRBV25-1 to TRBJ1-6; D might be TRBD1 (5 bases). The V and J ends lost 1 base and 9 bases respectively, with 13 bases between them. Germline loops: CDR1 MGHDK, CDR2 SYGVNS. CDR3 length: 15 amino acids. CDR3 loop: CASSEFNRRASPLHF. The CDR3 DNA reads as TGTGCCAGCAGTGAATTCAACAGGAGGGCTTCACCCCTCCACTTT. Together with reference TRBV25-1 and TRBJ1-6, the CDR3 gives the full variable domain: EADIYQTPRYLVIGTGKKITLECSQTMGHDKMYWYQQDPGMELHLIHYSYGVNSTEKGDLSSESTVSRIRTEHFPLTLESARPSHTSQYLCASSEFNRRASPLHFGNGTRLTVT.

The chain couples TRBV4-3 to TRBJ2-2, with TRBD1 matching 8 bases. The CDR3 is made up of 15 amino acids. Trimming took 3 bases from V and 6 from J; bases not matched to a gene: 6. Germline loops: CDR1 LGHNA, CDR2 YSLEER. The DNA of the CDR3 is TGCGCCAGCAGCCAGCGGACAGGGTGGGCCGGGGAGCTGTTTTTT. It specifies CASSQRTGWAGELFF.

V and J are TRBV27 and TRBJ1-2; D perhaps matches TRBD1 (6 bases). The CDR3 sequence is 18 residues long. The V and J ends lost 2 bases and 8 bases respectively, with 27 bases between them. Germline V gives CDR1 MNHEY, CDR2 SMNVEV (reference sequence). The CDR3 loop is CASSLTGYAPTGRIGYTF. The CDR3, as DNA: TGTGCCAGCAGTTTAACCGGATACGCCCCGACAGGACGGATCGGCTACACCTTC.

V usage is TRBV5-1 and J usage is TRBJ1-6; tentative D call: TRBD1 (5 bases). Trimming removed 3 bases at V and 11 bases at J, with 12 bases between. CDR1 and CDR2 from the germline V gene are SGHRS and YFSETQ. This CDR3 spans 13 amino acids. In nucleotides, the CDR3 is TGCGCCAGCAGCTCCTTCCAGGGTCCACCCCTCCACTTT. Its protein product is CASSSFQGPPLHF.

With respect to this clone: Other DNA sequences in this sample translate to the same CDR3. The chain employs TRBV7-9 and TRBJ1-5, with D unclear. The CDR3 covers 13 residues. The germline V and J ends were trimmed by 1 base and 6 bases, with 7 bases remaining between them. Germline loops: CDR1 SEHNR, CDR2 FQNEAQ (reference sequence). The CDR3 sequence: CASSLGAGQPQHF. The CDR3 DNA sequence: TGTGCCAGCAGCTTAGGGGCGGGTCAGCCCCAGCATTTT.

The chain links TRBV3-1 (or the pseudogene TRBV3-2) to TRBJ1-1; possible D gene TRBD1, 5 bases. The V gene lost 3 bases and the J gene lost 2 bases, with 16 bases spanning the gap. There are 16 residues in the CDR3. CDR1 LGHDT and CDR2 YNNKEL come from the germline V gene (reference sequence). The CDR3 coding sequence is TGTGCCAGCAGCCAGGGGCTCAGTCTCCTTAACACTGAAGCTTTCTTT. Protein: CASSQGLSLLNTEAFF.

This clone was counted between two and nine times. The chain links TRBV6-5 to TRBJ2-2, with 7 bases that match TRBD2. CDR3 size: 15 residues. CDR1 and CDR2 (germline): MNHEY, SVGAGI. V was clipped by 0 bases and J by 7 bases; unmatched bases: 5. The CDR3 protein is CASSYSGLDFGELFF. CDR3 in DNA: TGTGCCAGCAGTTACTCCGGACTAGATTTCGGGGAGCTGTTTTTT.

In DNA, the CDR3 is TGTGCCAGCAGCTTAGCTGCAGGGAATAATGAAAAACTGTTTTTT. It codes for CASSLAAGNNEKLFF. This chain connects TRBV7-8 to TRBJ1-4; tentatively, D is TRBD1 (5 bases). This CDR3 is built from 15 residues. Trimming stripped 0 bases from V and 4 bases from J, with 9 bases between. Germline V gene lookup returns CDR1 SGHVS and CDR2 FQNEAQ.

V and J are TRBV4-2 and TRBJ2-4; 11 nucleotides line up with TRBD2. The V gene end was trimmed by 0 bases and the J gene end by 0 bases; junction bases not matched to a gene: 10. The CDR3 is 20 residues long. Germline values: CDR1 LGHNA, CDR2 YNFKEQ. Here the CDR3 reads CASSQDGRTSGPVAKNIQYF. CDR3 nucleotide sequence: TGTGCCAGCAGCCAAGATGGACGGACTAGCGGGCCTGTAGCCAAAAACATTCAGTACTTC.

This rearrangement joins TRBV19 to TRBJ2-1, with D maybe TRBD2 (6 bases). The V gene lost 7 bases and the J gene lost 9 bases, with 16 bases spanning the gap. Germline V gene sequence: CDR1 LNHDA, CDR2 SQIVND (reference sequence). The CDR3 contains 13 residues. For the CDR3, the DNA is TGTGCCAGTACGCAAGTCGGGGGAACTGAGCAGTTCTTC. Protein product: CASTQVGGTEQFF.

This clone was seen once. This rearrangement joins TRBV2 to TRBJ1-4, with 9 bases that match TRBD1. The CDR3 runs 17 residues. J gave up 10 bases and V 0 bases, and 12 bases lay outside the gene matches. Germline V CDR1 and CDR2: SNHLY, FYNNEI. The CDR3 protein is CASSEALLTGGAGKLFF. In DNA, the CDR3 is TGTGCCAGCAGTGAAGCGCTCCTTACAGGGGGCGCGGGAAAACTGTTTTTT.

The chain combines TRBV30 with TRBJ1-3, with D perhaps TRBD1 (6 bases). With 5 bases removed from V and 4 bases from J, the gap between germline ends came to 15 bases. There are 14 residues in the CDR3. The germline CDR1 and CDR2 sequences are GTSNPN and SVGIG (reference sequence). The CDR3 DNA sequence: TGTGCCTGGGGGGGACAATATACAGGAAACACCATATATTTT. As protein: CAWGGQYTGNTIYF.

The chain links TRBV5-4 to TRBJ1-6; D gene ambiguous. The germline V gene encodes CDR1 SGHNT and CDR2 YYREEE (reference sequence). This CDR3 comprises 12 residues. V gave up 2 bases and J gave up 8 bases, with 5 bases separating them. CDR3 residues: CASSFSDSPLHF. CDR3 DNA sequence: TGTGCCAGCAGCTTTTCTGATTCACCCCTCCACTTT.

This sequence joins TRBV29-1 and TRBJ2-7, with 7 positions matching TRBD1. This CDR3 comprises 11 residues. Per germline, CDR1 SQVTM and CDR2 ANQGSEA. V lost 6 bases and J lost 4; bases outside the gene matches: 3. CDR3 in amino acids: CSVRGPYEQYF. The CDR3 DNA is TGCAGCGTAAGGGGGCCATACGAGCAGTACTTC.

The chain carries TRBV30 and TRBJ1-6; a weak D match, TRBD1 (6 bases). Germline V CDR1 and CDR2: GTSNPN, SVGIG (reference sequence). The V and J ends lost 1 base and 9 bases respectively, with 10 bases between them. The CDR3 runs 13 residues. CDR3 coding DNA: TGTGCCTGGAGTGCAGGGGAGGGTTCACCCCTCCACTTT. Protein: CAWSAGEGSPLHF.